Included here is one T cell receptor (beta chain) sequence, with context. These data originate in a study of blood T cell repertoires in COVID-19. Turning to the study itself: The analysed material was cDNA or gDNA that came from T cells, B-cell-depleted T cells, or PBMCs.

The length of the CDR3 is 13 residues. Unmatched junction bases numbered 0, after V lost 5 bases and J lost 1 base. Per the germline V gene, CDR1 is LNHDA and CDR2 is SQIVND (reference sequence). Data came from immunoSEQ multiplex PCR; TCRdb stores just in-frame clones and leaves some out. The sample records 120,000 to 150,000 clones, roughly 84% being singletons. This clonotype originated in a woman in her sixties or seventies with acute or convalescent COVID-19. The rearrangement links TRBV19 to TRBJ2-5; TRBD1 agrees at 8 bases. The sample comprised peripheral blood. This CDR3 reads CASSGTGQETQYF. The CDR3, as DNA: TGTGCCAGTAGTGGGACAGGCCAAGAGACCCAGTACTTC.